This TCR beta chain is drawn from a study of vaccination and CD4 T cells after COVID-19. Looking at the study overall: Across the group, participants received two doses of either BNT162b2 or mRNA-1273 vaccine.

Regarding this clonotype: Its antigen is undetermined.

The Oncomine TCR Beta short-read assay sequenced DNA from cultured CD4+ T cells. Genomic DNA was taken out of cultured CD4+ T cells by extraction. TCRdb re-analysed the PCR reads in MiXCR, keeping a single row per CDR3 protein. The data contain 9,500 to 15,000 distinct CDR3 sequences, about 53% of them singletons. Treatment here: roughly ten-day PBMC culture with coronavirus spike peptide pools or control peptides (ViraFEST assay). Source material: CD4+ T cells from blood, cultured in vitro. The TCR sequence derives from a human donor who had recovered from COVID-19.

The CDR3 is CSVMTRGIGEQFF. CDR3 in DNA: TGCAGTGTAATGACTAGGGGGATAGGTGAGCAGTTCTTC. The chain combines TRBV20-1 with TRBJ2-1; possibly TRBD1 or TRBD2 for D (6 bases each). Trimming cost V 7 bases and J 9 bases, with 19 bases left between them. Germline CDR1 DFQATT, CDR2 SNEGSKA (reference sequence). The CDR3 loop spans 13 amino acids.